These 10 T cell receptor beta chains were sequenced from one sample in a study of vaccination and CD4 T cells after COVID-19. The Oncomine TCR Beta short-read assay generated sequence data from the DNA of cultured CD4+ T cells. TCRdb re-derived calls from the PCR reads in MiXCR, one entry per CDR3 protein. The table includes more than 7,500 distinct CDR3 sequences, 50% to 60% detected once. No cognate antigen is known for these TCRs. Treatment denoted: approximately 10-day PBMC culture with coronavirus spike peptide pools or control peptides (ViraFEST assay). Source material: CD4+ T cells from blood, cultured in vitro. The source is a human donor who had recovered from COVID-19.

This clonotype turned up a few times. The chain carries TRBV6-1 and TRBJ1-2; D gene unclear. CDR1 and CDR2 from the germline V gene are MNHNS and SASEGT. V was pared by 5 bases and J by 1 base, with 20 bases between. The CDR3 totals 17 residues. CDR3 nucleotide sequence: TGTGCCAGCAGTCGATTCAGTCCGGGCCAAGATAACTATGGCTACACCTTC. Protein sequence: CASSRFSPGQDNYGYTF.

This chain uses TRBV19 with TRBJ2-1; 15 nucleotides match TRBD2. The CDR3 runs to 18 residues. Germline V lookup: CDR1 LNHDA, CDR2 SQIVND (reference sequence). The junction had 5 bases not matched to a gene; V was cut back by 1 base and J by 4 bases. Here the CDR3 reads CASSIGTSGGAGYNEQFF. CDR3 in DNA: TGTGCCAGTAGTATAGGGACTAGCGGGGGGGCCGGTTACAATGAGCAGTTCTTC.

As regards this clonotype: At one boundary the junction diverges from the germline segment, which might be a read error. The chain links TRBV11-1 to TRBJ2-2; D is ambiguous. Germline-derived CDR1 and CDR2 are SGHAT and FQDESV (reference sequence). CDR3 length: 13 amino acids. The CDR3 here is CASRDGRTEELFF. For the CDR3, the DNA is TGTGCCAGCAGGGACGGGCGGACCGAGGAGCTGTTTTTT.

This clonotype occurred a few times. V is TRBV6-5 and J is TRBJ2-2; 7 bases align to TRBD1. CDR1 and CDR2 (germline): MNHEY, SVGAGI. After removal of 2 bases from V and 3 bases from J, the junction contained 9 bases not matched to a gene. CDR3 length equals 17 residues. CDR3 sequence: CASSYESPGGHTGELFF. The DNA for the CDR3 is TGTGCCAGCAGTTACGAAAGCCCAGGGGGTCACACCGGGGAGCTGTTTTTT.

The gene calls are TRBV7-2 and TRBJ1-2; the match to TRBD1 covers 11 bases. This CDR3 is 17 amino acids long. In germline, CDR1 is SGHTA, CDR2 FQGNSA. After removal of 2 bases from V and 2 bases from J, the junction contained 7 bases not matched to a gene. CDR3 DNA: TGTGCCAGCAGCTTACTGGGACAGGGGGGTTCGAACTATGGCTACACCTTC. This encodes CASSLLGQGGSNYGYTF.

The chain carries TRBV24-1 and TRBJ1-6, with 9 positions matching TRBD1. Germline V CDR1 and CDR2: KGHDR, SFDVKD. The CDR3 runs 15 residues. V gave up 4 bases and J gave up 7 bases; unmatched junction bases: 4. The CDR3: CATSEYRGRNSPLHF. As DNA, the CDR3 is TGTGCCACCAGTGAGTACAGGGGGCGAAATTCACCCCTCCACTTT.

The chain links TRBV20-1 to TRBJ2-2; D unresolved. Looked up from germline, CDR1 is DFQATT and CDR2 is SNEGSKA (reference sequence). V lost 2 bases and J 7 bases, leaving 17 bases between the germline ends. This CDR3 is 15 amino acids long. CDR3 amino acids: CSARSGHAVDGELFF. In DNA, the CDR3 is TGCAGTGCTAGATCGGGCCACGCCGTGGACGGGGAGCTGTTTTTT.

The chain joins TRBV20-1 to TRBJ1-2; D perhaps matches TRBD1 (6 bases). V lost 2 bases, J lost 5 bases, and 21 bases lay in between. This CDR3 is built from 16 residues. Germline V gives CDR1 DFQATT, CDR2 SNEGSKA (reference sequence). The CDR3 bases are TGCAGTGCTAGAAAATTAACAGGGACGCAAAGATATGGCTACACCTTC. This encodes CSARKLTGTQRYGYTF.

This clonotype has more than one count but fewer than ten. The chain uses TRBV6-1 and TRBJ1-1, with D tentatively TRBD1 (6 bases). Trimming took 6 bases from V and 3 from J, leaving 14 bases between them. This CDR3 has 14 amino acids. CDR1 is MNHNS, CDR2 SASEGT, per germline. CDR3 protein: CASSRGQGHTEAFF. The CDR3 bases are TGTGCCAGCAGCAGGGGACAAGGACACACTGAAGCTTTCTTT.

V and J are TRBV28 and TRBJ2-1; 12 nucleotides line up with TRBD2. The germline CDR1 and CDR2 sequences are MDHEN and SYDVKM. The CDR3 runs 16 residues. The V and J ends lost 6 bases and 7 bases, in that order; junction bases with no gene match: 10. The CDR3 DNA sequence: TGTGCCAGCAGCCCCTCTAGCGGGAGGGCGGAGAATGAGCAGTTCTTC. It codes for CASSPSSGRAENEQFF.